Listed here are 22 T cell receptor beta chains from one sample, sequenced in a study of blood T cell repertoires in COVID-19. This table comes from immunoSEQ multiplex PCR, and its TCRdb copy is limited to in-frame clones, with some not included. The sample has 200,000 to 250,000 clones; roughly 79% are singletons. Sequenced: PBMCs or T cells enriched from blood (not recorded which). These receptors all stem from a man in his forties who had recovered from COVID-19.

This chain uses TRBV15 with TRBJ2-2; the D gene is possibly TRBD2 (5 bases). Germline CDR1 is LNHNV and CDR2 is YYDKDF (reference sequence). The V and J ends lost 8 bases and 3 bases respectively, with 13 bases between them. This CDR3 spans 14 amino acids. CDR3 sequence: CATSRGADTGELFF. CDR3 nucleotides: TGTGCCACCTCACGGGGTGCCGACACCGGGGAGCTGTTTTTT. Full variable domain (rest looked up from reference TRBV15 and TRBJ2-2): DAMVIQNPRYQVTQFGKPVTLSCSQTLNHNVMYWYQQKSSQAPKLLFHYYDKDFNNEADTPDNFQSRRPNTSFCFLDIRSPGLGDTAMYLCATSRGADTGELFFGEGSRLTVL.

The rearrangement links TRBV5-1 to TRBJ1-3, with a tentative D call TRBD1 (6 bases). The CDR3 sequence is 17 residues long. Germline CDR1 SGHRS, CDR2 YFSETQ. V dropped 3 bases and J dropped 4 bases, with 20 bases sitting between them. The CDR3 is CASSSGPGALRGNTIYF. In DNA, the CDR3 is TGCGCCAGCAGCTCAGGTCCAGGGGCCCTTAGGGGAAACACCATATATTTT.

This chain joins TRBV5-1 and TRBJ1-4, with 10 bases matching TRBD1. This CDR3 region has 14 residues. The J segment lost 11 bases and the V segment lost 4 bases, leaving 8 bases of the junction unmatched. Germline lookup yields CDR1 SGHRS and CDR2 YFSETQ. The CDR3 DNA is TGCGCCAGCAGCCTGGACAGGGGGGTCTCTAAACTGTTTTTT. Amino acids: CASSLDRGVSKLFF.

This rearrangement joins TRBV9 to TRBJ2-3; D is perhaps TRBD2 (6 bases). V was trimmed by 0 bases and J by 0 bases, leaving 11 bases between them. The CDR3 is made up of 16 amino acids. In germline, CDR1 is SGDLS, CDR2 YYNGEE. The CDR3, as DNA: TGTGCCAGCAGCGTAGGTCATGGGGGGAGCACAGATACGCAGTATTTT. Translated, it gives CASSVGHGGSTDTQYF.

The chain joins TRBV28 to TRBJ2-7, with TRBD2 matching over 8 bases. CDR3 length: 16 residues. The V and J ends lost 5 bases and 3 bases, in that order; junction bases with no gene match: 12. CDR1 MDHEN and CDR2 SYDVKM come from the germline V gene. CDR3 protein: CASSTSQRGLFYEQYF. In DNA form, the CDR3 reads TGTGCCAGCAGTACCAGTCAGCGGGGGCTGTTCTACGAGCAGTACTTC. The full variable domain, completed using reference TRBV28 and TRBJ2-7, is DVKVTQSSRYLVKRTGEKVFLECVQDMDHENMFWYRQDPGLGLRLIYFSYDVKMKEKGDIPEGYSVSREKKERFSLILESASTNQTSMYLCASSTSQRGLFYEQYFGPGTRLTVT.

This clone has just a few counts. The rearrangement links TRBV6-5 to TRBJ1-1; perhaps TRBD1 as D (5 bases). The CDR3 is made up of 16 amino acids. Germline CDR1 MNHEY, CDR2 SVGAGI. The V and J ends lost 3 bases and 6 bases respectively, with 20 bases between them. The DNA of the CDR3 is TGTGCCAGCAGTTATAGAAGCGCGGGCGGGACGGCTGAAGCTTTCTTT. It translates to CASSYRSAGGTAEAFF.

This chain uses TRBV4-3 with TRBJ2-7, with TRBD1 matching 8 bases. V gave up 2 bases and J gave up 2 bases; unmatched junction bases: 2. Germline loops: CDR1 LGHNA, CDR2 YSLEER. The length of the CDR3 is 14 residues. The CDR3, as DNA: TGCGCCAGCAGCCAAAGGACAGGGACCTACGAGCAGTACTTC. Its translation: CASSQRTGTYEQYF.

The chain employs TRBV29-1 and TRBJ2-4; D possibly corresponds to TRBD2 (6 bases). The CDR3 sequence is 13 residues long. The V and J ends lost 7 bases and 6 bases respectively, with 16 bases between them. CDR1 SQVTM and CDR2 ANQGSEA come from the germline V gene. This CDR3 reads CSAAGQGGNIQYF. The CDR3 nucleotides are TGCAGCGCCGCGGGGCAGGGTGGAAACATTCAGTACTTC.

The chain employs TRBV4-2 and TRBJ1-1; a possible D gene is TRBD1 (6 bases). CDR3 size: 14 residues. Trimming stripped 0 bases from V and 8 bases from J, with 13 bases between. Germline CDR1 and CDR2: LGHNA and YNFKEQ. The CDR3 nucleotides read TGTGCCAGCAGCCAAGATCGGGGGGCCATCGAAGCTTTCTTT. Translating gives CASSQDRGAIEAFF.

This clone was counted once. The gene calls are TRBV27 and TRBJ2-7; 9 bases align to TRBD1. The CDR3 is 14 residues long. The V and J ends lost 8 bases and 2 bases, in that order; junction bases with no gene match: 7. The germline CDR1 and CDR2 sequences are MNHEY and SMNVEV (reference sequence). Here the CDR3 reads CASAGWTGAYEQYF. The CDR3 nucleotides read TGTGCCAGCGCTGGCTGGACAGGGGCCTACGAGCAGTACTTC.

The chain carries TRBV4-3 and TRBJ1-1; D gene unclear. Germline V gene lookup returns CDR1 LGHNA and CDR2 YSLEER. The CDR3 is 15 residues long. The V and J ends lost 4 bases and 5 bases respectively, with 17 bases between them. The CDR3 nucleotides read TGCGCCAGCAGCCGTGGGTGGCAAAGAGGGACTGAAGCTTTCTTT. Translating it yields CASSRGWQRGTEAFF.

A few counts support this clone. CDR3 nucleotide sequence: TGTGCCACCAACAGGGGAATCACCGGGGAGCTGTTTTTT. Residues: CATNRGITGELFF. The J gene is TRBJ2-2, the V gene TRBV10-3, with TRBD1 identical over 7 bases. The CDR3 sequence is 13 residues long. Germline V gene sequence: CDR1 ENHRY, CDR2 SYGVKD. V shed 10 bases, J shed 4 bases, and the junction held 6 bases outside the gene matches.

The chain couples TRBV11-2 to TRBJ2-1, with D perhaps matching TRBD2 (6 bases). The CDR3 sequence is 14 residues long. CDR1 and CDR2 from the germline V gene are SGHAT and FQNNGV. The V end lost 3 bases, the J end lost 1 base, and 7 bases lay between the germline ends. CDR3 region: CASSFRGSYNEQFF. In DNA form, the CDR3 reads TGTGCCAGCAGCTTCCGGGGGTCCTACAATGAGCAGTTCTTC.

This chain joins TRBV7-9 and TRBJ1-6; D remains unclear. The CDR3 runs 16 residues. The V and J ends lost 4 bases and 0 bases respectively, with 10 bases between them. Germline V gene data show CDR1 as SEHNR and CDR2 as FQNEAQ (reference sequence). This CDR3 is CASSSQRSSYNSPLHF. As DNA, the CDR3 is TGTGCCAGCAGCTCCCAGCGTAGCTCCTATAATTCACCCCTCCACTTT.

V is TRBV6-1 and J is TRBJ2-3; 9 nucleotides align to TRBD2. The CDR3 spans 15 residues. Germline V lookup: CDR1 MNHNS, CDR2 SASEGT. The ends lost 2 bases at V and 5 bases at J; junction bases unmatched: 5. In DNA, the CDR3 is TGTGCCAGCAGTGAAAGGGCGGGAGGGGGAGATACGCAGTATTTT. It specifies CASSERAGGGDTQYF.

This clone turned up a few times. The chain has TRBV4-2 and TRBJ2-5; 10 bases are shared with TRBD2. This CDR3 is built from 16 residues. Germline trimming cut 6 bases from V and 4 bases from J; bases unmatched to any gene: 11. Germline CDR1 is LGHNA and CDR2 is YNFKEQ. The CDR3 coding sequence is TGTGCCAGCAGGGAAAAAGCGGGGGGGCCGGGAGAGACCCAGTACTTC. It specifies CASREKAGGPGETQYF.

The V gene is TRBV7-8, the J gene TRBJ2-1, with D perhaps matching TRBD1 (6 bases). V was clipped by 3 bases and J by 9 bases, with 12 bases between them. Germline CDR1 reads SGHVS; CDR2 reads FQNEAQ. The CDR3 consists of 13 residues. In DNA form, the CDR3 reads TGTGCCAGCAGCTTCCTCAGGGGAAGTGAGCAGTTCTTC. It yields the protein CASSFLRGSEQFF.

This chain uses TRBV2 with TRBJ2-5; D not certain. The germline V gene has CDR1 SNHLY and CDR2 FYNNEI. The CDR3 spans 14 residues. V was clipped by 3 bases and J by 0 bases, with 8 bases between them. The CDR3: CASSEARDQETQYF. The CDR3, as DNA: TGTGCCAGCAGTGAGGCCCGGGACCAAGAGACCCAGTACTTC.

The J gene is TRBJ2-7, the V gene TRBV7-9; 11 bases agree with TRBD2. CDR3 length equals 16 residues. Per germline, CDR1 SEHNR and CDR2 FQNEAQ (reference sequence). V lost 3 bases, J lost 1 base, and 5 bases stayed unmatched. This chain's CDR3 is CASSFTTSGASYEQYF. The CDR3 DNA reads TGTGCCAGCAGCTTCACGACTAGCGGGGCGTCCTACGAGCAGTACTTC.

V usage is TRBV30 and J usage is TRBJ1-5, with D tentatively TRBD1 (6 bases). Germline CDR1 and CDR2: GTSNPN and SVGIG (reference sequence). Trimming removed 7 bases from V and 5 bases from J, with 18 bases in between. This CDR3 region has 14 residues. The CDR3 DNA sequence: TGTGCCTACCTAACAGGGAACGAGGATCAGCCCCAGCATTTT. Amino acids: CAYLTGNEDQPQHF.

The genes are TRBV5-4 and TRBJ2-4, with 8 positions matching TRBD2. V lost 5 bases to trimming and J lost 2 bases; unmatched junction nucleotides: 6. CDR1 and CDR2 from the germline V gene are SGHNT and YYREEE (reference sequence). CDR3 length: 15 residues. In DNA form, the CDR3 reads TGTGCCAGCAGTCCCTCGGGGGGGACCAAAAACATTCAGTACTTC. Its translation is CASSPSGGTKNIQYF.

This clone was detected only once. Compared with germline, one end of the junction differs, possibly owing to a read error. The rearrangement links TRBV11-2 to TRBJ2-7, with 15 bases fitting TRBD2. This CDR3 has 13 residues. Germline V gene sequence: CDR1 SGHAT, CDR2 FQNNGV. The CDR3 nucleotides are TGTGCCAGCAGCTTAGATCGGGGACTAGCGGGGGGCTTC. Amino acids: CASSLDRGLAGGF. Full variable domain (rest looked up from reference TRBV11-2 and TRBJ2-7): EAGVAQSPRYKIIEKRQSVAFWCNPISGHATLYWYQQILGQGPKLLIQFQNNGVVDDSQLPKDRFSAERLKGVDSTLKIQPAKLEDSAVYLCASSLDRGLAGGFGPGTRLTVT.